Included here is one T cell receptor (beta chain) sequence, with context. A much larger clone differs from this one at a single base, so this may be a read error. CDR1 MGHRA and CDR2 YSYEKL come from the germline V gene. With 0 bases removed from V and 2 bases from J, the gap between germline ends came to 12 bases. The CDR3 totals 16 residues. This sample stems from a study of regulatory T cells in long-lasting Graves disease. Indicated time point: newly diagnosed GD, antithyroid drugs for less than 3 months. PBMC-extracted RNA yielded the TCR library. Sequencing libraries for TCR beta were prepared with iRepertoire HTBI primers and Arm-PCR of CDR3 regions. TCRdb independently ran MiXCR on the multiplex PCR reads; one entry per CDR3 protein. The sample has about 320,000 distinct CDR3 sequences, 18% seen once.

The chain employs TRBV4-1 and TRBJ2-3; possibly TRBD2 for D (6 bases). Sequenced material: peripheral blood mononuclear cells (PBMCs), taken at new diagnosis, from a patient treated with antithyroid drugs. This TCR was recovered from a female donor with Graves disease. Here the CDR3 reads CASSQETGGTTDTQYF. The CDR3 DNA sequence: TGCGCCAGCAGCCAAGAAACTGGCGGGACCACAGATACGCAGTATTTT.